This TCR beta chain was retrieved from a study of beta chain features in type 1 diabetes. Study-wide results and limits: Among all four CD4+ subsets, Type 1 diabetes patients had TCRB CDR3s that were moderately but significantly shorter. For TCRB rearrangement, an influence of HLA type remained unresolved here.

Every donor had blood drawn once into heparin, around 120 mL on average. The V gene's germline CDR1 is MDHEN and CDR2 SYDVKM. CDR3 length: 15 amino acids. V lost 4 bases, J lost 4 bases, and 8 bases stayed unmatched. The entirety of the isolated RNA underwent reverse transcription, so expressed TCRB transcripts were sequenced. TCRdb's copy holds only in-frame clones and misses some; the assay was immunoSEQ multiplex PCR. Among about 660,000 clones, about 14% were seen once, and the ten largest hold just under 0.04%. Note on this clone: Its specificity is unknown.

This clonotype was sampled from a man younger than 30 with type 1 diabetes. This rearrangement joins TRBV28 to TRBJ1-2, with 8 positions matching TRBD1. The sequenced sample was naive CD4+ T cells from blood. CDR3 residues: CASSSGTGETYGYTF. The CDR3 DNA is TGTGCCAGCAGTTCTGGGACAGGAGAGACCTATGGCTACACCTTC.